The T cell receptor (beta chain) under discussion was sequenced for a study of blood T cell repertoires in COVID-19. Study-wide background: The United States, Italy and Spain provided the acute and convalescent COVID-19 samples. Sample material is recorded as cDNA or gDNA derived from T cells, B-cell-depleted T cells, or PBMCs.

Sequencing was performed with immunoSEQ multiplex PCR; in TCRdb, only in-frame clones are kept and a portion is missing. The top ten hold around 6.2% of the sample, which has fewer than 110,000 clones, about 90% seen once. This clone has just a few counts. Trimming took 3 bases from V and 3 from J; bases not matched to a gene: 5. The CDR3 totals 16 residues. Germline V gives CDR1 SGDLS, CDR2 YYNGEE. The specimen was peripheral blood. V is TRBV9 and J is TRBJ2-2, with 10 bases lining up with TRBD1. The receptor was isolated from a human donor in a cohort sampled during active COVID-19. DNA of the CDR3: TGTGCCAGCAGCGCCTCCGGGACAGGGGACACCGGGGAGCTGTTTTTT. Translated: CASSASGTGDTGELFF. Full variable domain (rest looked up from reference TRBV9 and TRBJ2-2): DSGVTQTPKHLITATGQRVTLRCSPRSGDLSVYWYQQSLDQGLQFLIQYYNGEERAKGNILERFSAQQFPDLHSELNLSSLELGDSALYFCASSASGTGDTGELFFGEGSRLTVL.